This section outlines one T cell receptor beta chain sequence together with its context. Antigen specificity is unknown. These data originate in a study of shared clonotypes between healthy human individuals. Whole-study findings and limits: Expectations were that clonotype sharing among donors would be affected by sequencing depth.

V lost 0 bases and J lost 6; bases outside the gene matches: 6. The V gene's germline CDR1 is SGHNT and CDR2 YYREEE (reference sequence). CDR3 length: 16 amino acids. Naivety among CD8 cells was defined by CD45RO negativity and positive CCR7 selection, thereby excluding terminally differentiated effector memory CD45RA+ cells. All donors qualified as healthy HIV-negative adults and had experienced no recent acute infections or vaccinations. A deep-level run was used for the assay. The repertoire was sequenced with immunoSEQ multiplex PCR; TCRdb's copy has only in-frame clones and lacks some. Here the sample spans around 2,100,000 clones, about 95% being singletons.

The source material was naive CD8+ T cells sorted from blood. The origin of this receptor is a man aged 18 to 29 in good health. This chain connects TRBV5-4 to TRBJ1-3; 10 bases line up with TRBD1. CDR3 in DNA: TGTGCCAGCAGCTTGGAGGGACAGGGGAATCCAAACACCATATATTTT. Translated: CASSLEGQGNPNTIYF.